This T cell receptor beta chain is drawn from a study of control samples from healthy donors and cancer patients (dated by TCRdb to 2018 to 2020). The CDR3, cysteine through phenylalanine, is 16 amino acids long. Just CDR3 DNA is preserved here, 48 bases in frame from base 1. CDR1 and CDR2, per the germline V gene, are SGDLS and YYNGEE. From V the trimming removes 0 bases and from J it removes 2 bases, while the gene matches leave 5 bases of the junction unaccounted for. To prepare the library, the immunoSEQ multiplex PCR assay was applied. TCRdb mirrors the immuneACCESS table, restricted to in-frame sequences. Some clones are absent from its copies; in checked studies, under half trace to an unresolved V gene, and the reason for the others is unknown. For this sample there are about 54,000 clones; 95% to 96% appear just once. Roughly 1.8% of the sample is taken by the ten largest. For this clone: This receptor's antigen is unknown. No much larger clonotype is one base removed from it; base qualities were not supplied.

Recombination linked TRBV9 to TRBJ2-3, and 8 junctional nucleotides match TRBD2. The sample consisted of blood. The TCR originated in a woman aged 30 to 39 in good health. CDR3 region: CASSVGLAGITDTQYF. The sequenced DNA: TGTGCCAGCAGCGTAGGGCTAGCGGGTATCACAGATACGCAGTATTTT.